These 11 T cell receptor beta chains came from one sample sequenced in a study of cytomegalovirus exposure and HLA in healthy donors. PCR amplification relied on 60 Vbeta primers (plus 13 Jbeta primers). Profiling relied on immunoSEQ multiplex PCR, and the TCRdb table lists in-frame clones only, not all of them. Among 100,000 to 150,000 clones listed, 70% to 85% were seen once. Material for sequencing was PBMCs. These receptors all stem from a man in his forties or fifties in good health and CMV-seropositive.

This clone occurred once. The chain employs TRBV19 and TRBJ2-3; D perhaps matches TRBD2 (5 bases). There are 12 residues in the CDR3. V lost 11 bases, J lost 1 base, and 10 bases lay in between. Per the germline V gene, CDR1 is LNHDA and CDR2 is SQIVND (reference sequence). Here the CDR3 reads CASGFRTDTQYF. The CDR3 nucleotides are TGTGCCTCGGGGTTCCGCACAGATACGCAGTATTTT.

Only a few counts were recorded for this clone. The rearrangement uses TRBV7-3 and TRBJ2-1; 7 bases are a match to TRBD1. This CDR3 comprises 15 residues. CDR1 is SGHTA and CDR2 is FQGTGA in the germline V gene. Germline trimming cut 1 base from V and 5 bases from J; bases unmatched to any gene: 5. CDR3 nucleotides: TGTGCCAGCAGCTTAAGGCCAGGGGGTCACAATGAGCAGTTCTTC. This encodes CASSLRPGGHNEQFF. Based on the CDR3 plus reference TRBV7-3 and TRBJ2-1, the full variable domain is GAGVSQTPSNKVTEKGKYVELRCDPISGHTALYWYRQSLGQGPEFLIYFQGTGAADDSGLPNDRFFAVRPEGSVSTLKIQRTERGDSAVYLCASSLRPGGHNEQFFGPGTRLTVL.

Remarks on this clone: In the same sample, other DNA sequences code for this CDR3. V is TRBV5-8 and J is TRBJ2-3, with D perhaps TRBD1 (7 bases). V was shortened by 4 bases and J by 14 bases, with 14 bases between the two germline ends. There are 11 residues in the CDR3. CDR1 and CDR2 (germline): SGHTS, YDEGEE. CDR3 bases: TGTGCCAGCAGCCCTCGACAGGGACTGTATTTT. Residues: CASSPRQGLYF.

This chain joins TRBV7-8 and TRBJ1-5; a possible D gene is TRBD1 (6 bases). The germline V gene encodes CDR1 SGHVS and CDR2 FQNEAQ. Trimming took off 7 bases at V and 7 bases at J, with 17 bases between the two ends. There are 14 residues in the CDR3. In DNA, the CDR3 is TGTGCCAGCACGAAACAGGGTACGAACCAGCCCCAGCATTTT. Protein sequence: CASTKQGTNQPQHF. The variable domain in full, completed from reference TRBV7-8 and TRBJ1-5, reads GAGVSQSPRYKVAKRGQDVALRCDPISGHVSLFWYQQALGQGPEFLTYFQNEAQLDKSGLPSDRFFAERPEGSVSTLKIQRTQQEDSAVYLCASTKQGTNQPQHFGDGTRLSIL.

This rearrangement joins TRBV6-5 to TRBJ2-5; TRBD2 aligns across 13 bases. There are 15 residues in the CDR3. Germline-derived CDR1 and CDR2 are MNHEY and SVGAGI. V was clipped by 4 bases and J by 4 bases; unmatched bases: 3. The CDR3 is CASSFRTSGGETQYF. The CDR3 DNA is TGTGCCAGCAGTTTTCGGACTAGCGGGGGAGAGACCCAGTACTTC.

The chain links TRBV9 to TRBJ2-2, with TRBD2 matching over 7 bases. The CDR3 spans 15 residues. Germline V CDR1 and CDR2: SGDLS, YYNGEE. The trim removed 3 bases at V and 4 bases at J, leaving 6 bases unmatched. CDR3 DNA: TGTGCCAGCAGCGAGACTAGCCAGCTCACCGGGGAGCTGTTTTTT. It yields the protein CASSETSQLTGELFF.

The gene calls are TRBV4-2 and TRBJ2-1; the D is unclear. CDR3 length: 15 residues. V lost 0 bases, J lost 4 bases, and 10 bases lay in between. CDR1 is LGHNA and CDR2 is YNFKEQ in the germline V gene. The CDR3 nucleotides are TGTGCCAGCAGCCAAGAAATAGACTCTTACAATGAGCAGTTCTTC. Its translation is CASSQEIDSYNEQFF.

The chain couples TRBV30 to TRBJ1-6, with a tentative D call TRBD1 (5 bases). Trimming removed 0 bases from V and 7 bases from J, with 7 bases in between. Germline values: CDR1 GTSNPN, CDR2 SVGIG (reference sequence). The CDR3 loop spans 13 amino acids. The DNA for the CDR3 is TGTGCCTGGAGTGTAGGGGTAAATTCACCCCTCCACTTT. Its translation: CAWSVGVNSPLHF.

On this clone itself: This specimen includes other DNA sequences encoding the same CDR3. The rearrangement uses TRBV10-2 and TRBJ1-1; no reliable D call. Germline V gene lookup returns CDR1 WSHSY and CDR2 SAAADI. The CDR3 consists of 13 residues. V lost 3 bases, J lost 1 base, and 6 bases lay in between. Written as DNA, the CDR3 is TGCGCCAGCAGTGATCGGGGGAACACTGAAGCTTTCTTT. Its translation: CASSDRGNTEAFF.

This clone appeared a single time. The chain joins TRBV19 to TRBJ1-1; D not resolved. Deletions cut 4 bases from V and 3 bases from J, with 6 bases between. Germline V lookup: CDR1 LNHDA, CDR2 SQIVND (reference sequence). This CDR3 is built from 12 residues. CDR3 in DNA: TGTGCCAGTAGTAGGCGGGACACTGAAGCTTTCTTT. This translates into CASSRRDTEAFF.

The rearrangement uses TRBV30 and TRBJ2-5; TRBD2 agrees at 9 bases. The CDR3 covers 15 residues. V was pared by 2 bases and J by 4 bases, with 8 bases of the junction left unmatched. CDR1 and CDR2 from the germline V gene are GTSNPN and SVGIG (reference sequence). This CDR3 reads CAWSKGLAGRETQYF. DNA of the CDR3: TGTGCCTGGAGTAAGGGTCTAGCGGGGCGAGAGACCCAGTACTTC.